The 24 T cell receptor beta chains in this list originate from one sample, sequenced in a study of identical twins. Using its own MiXCR run on the 5' RACE reads, TCRdb lists one record per CDR3 protein. The sample has 420,000 or so distinct CDR3 sequences, around 18% seen once. Sequenced sample: naive T cells sorted from blood. The receptors shown here come from a middle-aged man in good health.

This clonotype was picked up a small number of times. The chain combines TRBV7-2 with TRBJ2-1; no definite D call. This CDR3 contains 16 residues. The ends were cut back, 1 base at V and 3 bases at J, with 13 bases in the middle. CDR1 SGHTA and CDR2 FQGNSA come from the germline V gene. The CDR3 region has the DNA TGTGCCAGCAGCTTAGTTGCAGCCACCCTCTACAATGAGCAGTTCTTC. Its protein product is CASSLVAATLYNEQFF.

The chain recombines TRBV20-1 with TRBJ2-1; 7 bases are shared with TRBD2. V was clipped by 3 bases and J by 0 bases; unmatched bases: 14. In germline, CDR1 is DFQATT, CDR2 SNEGSKA (reference sequence). This CDR3 is built from 18 residues. CDR3 in DNA: TGCAGTGCTAGCGTGGCTAGCGGTTCTCAAGACTCCTACAATGAGCAGTTCTTC. This sequence encodes CSASVASGSQDSYNEQFF.

The chain links TRBV15 to TRBJ2-3, with D hard to call. CDR3 length: 15 amino acids. V dropped 3 bases and J dropped 0 bases, with 10 bases sitting between them. CDR1 and CDR2 (germline): LNHNV, YYDKDF (reference sequence). The CDR3 loop is CATSSVTASTDTQYF. The CDR3 DNA sequence: TGTGCCACCAGCAGCGTTACCGCTAGCACAGATACGCAGTATTTT.

There are many counts of this clonotype. The V and J genes are TRBV18 and TRBJ1-1; 8 bases map to TRBD1. Per germline, CDR1 KGHSH and CDR2 LQKENI. CDR3 length equals 15 residues. With 3 bases clipped from V and 3 bases from J, the junction kept 6 bases outside the gene matches. This chain's CDR3 is CASSPQGASYTEAFF. The CDR3 nucleotides read TGTGCCAGCTCACCCCAGGGGGCAAGTTACACTGAAGCTTTCTTT.

The chain is built from TRBV5-1 and TRBJ1-1; no firm D call. CDR3 length: 13 amino acids. V was shortened by 6 bases and J by 1 base, with 10 bases between the two germline ends. Looked up from germline, CDR1 is SGHRS and CDR2 is YFSETQ. The CDR3 region is CASKDGENTEAFF. The CDR3 region has the DNA TGCGCCAGCAAGGACGGAGAGAACACTGAAGCTTTCTTT.

This clonotype appeared a single time. The chain is built from TRBV30 and TRBJ2-7, with 11 bases fitting TRBD1. The CDR3 loop spans 17 amino acids. Germline lookup yields CDR1 GTSNPN and CDR2 SVGIG (reference sequence). With V trimmed by 1 base and J by 0 bases, 8 bases remained unmatched. The CDR3: CAWSGTGGLGYSYEQYF. As DNA, the CDR3 is TGTGCCTGGAGTGGGACAGGGGGCTTAGGGTACTCCTACGAGCAGTACTTC.

This clonotype was seen ten or more times. CDR3: CASSQDGGAYEQYF. The DNA of the CDR3 is TGCGCCAGCAGCCAAGATGGTGGCGCTTACGAGCAGTACTTC. The chain is built from TRBV4-1 and TRBJ2-7, with no clear D. Germline V gene sequence: CDR1 MGHRA, CDR2 YSYEKL. V dropped 0 bases and J dropped 4 bases, with 10 bases sitting between them. This CDR3 has 14 amino acids.

This clonotype was detected ten times or more. The J gene is TRBJ2-5, the V gene TRBV6-2 or TRBV6-3; TRBD2 aligns across 10 bases. Per germline, CDR1 MNHEY and CDR2 SVGEGT. Trimming cost V 2 bases and J 5 bases; bases outside gene matches: 20. The CDR3 is made up of 20 amino acids. In DNA, the CDR3 is TGTGCCAGCAGTTACCCCGTTGGGAGCGGGAGGGCCTATTTCTCTGAGACCCAGTACTTC. It translates to CASSYPVGSGRAYFSETQYF.

This clonotype was counted a single time. V gene TRBV20-1 combines with J gene TRBJ2-7, with D perhaps TRBD2 (7 bases). V was shortened by 6 bases and J by 6 bases, with 21 bases between the two germline ends. The CDR3 is 14 residues long. Germline-derived CDR1 and CDR2 are DFQATT and SNEGSKA (reference sequence). CDR3 nucleotides: TGCAGTGCGGGTAGGACTAGGGGGGGAGTCGAGCAGTACTTC. Its protein is CSAGRTRGGVEQYF.

In this sample, this clonotype turned up once. The DNA of the CDR3 is TGTGCCAGCAGCTTAGTAGCGAGGGTCGGGGGGCTCTACAATGAGCAGTTCTTC. The encoded protein is CASSLVARVGGLYNEQFF. This chain connects TRBV11-1 to TRBJ2-1; perhaps TRBD2 as D (7 bases). V shed 1 base and J shed 3 bases, with 19 bases lying between them. The germline V gene has CDR1 SGHAT and CDR2 FQDESV (reference sequence). The CDR3 is 18 amino acids. The variable domain in full, with the rest retrieved from reference TRBV11-1 and TRBJ2-1, is EAEVAQSPRYKITEKSQAVAFWCDPISGHATLYWYRQILGQGPELLVQFQDESVVDDSQLPKDRFSAERLKGVDSTLKIQPAELGDSAMYLCASSLVARVGGLYNEQFFGPGTRLTVL.

The gene calls are TRBV5-1 and TRBJ1-4; D is ambiguous. Germline loops: CDR1 SGHRS, CDR2 YFSETQ. Trimming left V 0 bases short and J 3 bases short, with 9 bases between. The CDR3 spans 15 residues. In DNA form, the CDR3 reads TGCGCCAGCAGCTTGGAAGGAGTTGCTAATGAAAAACTGTTTTTT. The encoded protein is CASSLEGVANEKLFF.

This clonotype was counted many times. The chain uses TRBV10-3 and TRBJ2-3; 10 bases align to TRBD2. CDR3 size: 16 residues. With V trimmed by 2 bases and J by 5 bases, 7 bases remained unmatched. From germline, CDR1 is ENHRY and CDR2 SYGVKD. This chain's CDR3 is CAISEGTSVRIDTQYF. The CDR3 region has the DNA TGTGCCATCAGTGAGGGGACTAGCGTTCGTATAGATACGCAGTATTTT.

This clonotype was seen ten or more times. The chain combines TRBV29-1 with TRBJ2-2; D possibly corresponds to TRBD1 (5 bases). Trimming shortened V by 3 bases and J by 2 bases, and 7 bases separated the two germline ends. CDR1 is SQVTM and CDR2 is ANQGSEA in the germline V gene. The CDR3 extends over 13 amino acids. The chain's CDR3 is CSVEDINTGELFF. CDR3 bases: TGCAGCGTTGAGGACATAAACACCGGGGAGCTGTTTTTT.

The sample holds many counts of this clonotype. The chain employs TRBV20-1 and TRBJ2-1; 13 bases are a match to TRBD2. Germline V lookup: CDR1 DFQATT, CDR2 SNEGSKA (reference sequence). CDR3 length: 15 amino acids. The V and J ends lost 1 base and 5 bases, in that order; junction bases with no gene match: 2. CDR3 nucleotide sequence: TGCAGTGCTAGAGGGACTAGCGGGAGAGACAATGAGCAGTTCTTC. Residues: CSARGTSGRDNEQFF.

This clonotype was picked up a small number of times. The rearrangement links TRBV7-3 to TRBJ2-4; 8 nucleotides line up with TRBD1. The CDR3 length is 15 residues. Germline CDR1 SGHTA, CDR2 FQGTGA. V was pared by 2 bases and J by 6 bases, with 6 bases of the junction left unmatched. The CDR3 here is CASSLGTTGGNIQYF. CDR3 coding DNA: TGTGCCAGCAGCTTAGGGACAACAGGGGGAAACATTCAGTACTTC.

The chain's CDR3 is CSASLSGIRETQYF. In DNA form, the CDR3 reads TGCAGTGCTAGTTTGTCCGGGATCAGAGAGACCCAGTACTTC. V and J are TRBV20-1 and TRBJ2-5; possible D gene TRBD2, 5 bases. Trimming stripped 3 bases from V and 4 bases from J, with 15 bases between. Per germline, CDR1 DFQATT and CDR2 SNEGSKA (reference sequence). The CDR3 covers 14 residues.

The sample holds a few counts of this clonotype. The chain is built from TRBV6-5 and TRBJ2-2, with 9 bases that match TRBD2. With 0 bases clipped from V and 4 bases from J, the junction kept 0 bases outside the gene matches. CDR3 size: 15 residues. CDR1 is MNHEY, CDR2 SVGAGI, per germline. The CDR3 sequence: CASSYSRGGTGELFF. CDR3 sequence (DNA): TGTGCCAGCAGTTACTCGCGGGGGGGCACCGGGGAGCTGTTTTTT.

Of note for this clonotype: This likely comes from a read error, as the CDR3 has no conserved phenylalanine or tryptophan at its end. The genes are TRBV5-1 and TRBJ2-7, with unresolved D. This CDR3 is built from 13 residues. Per the germline V gene, CDR1 is SGHRS and CDR2 is YFSETQ. The V gene lost 0 bases and the J gene lost 1 base, with 5 bases spanning the gap. CDR3 loop: CASSLGVSYEQYS. The CDR3 coding sequence is TGCGCCAGCAGCTTGGGAGTGTCCTACGAGCAGTACTCC.

In this sample, this clonotype turned up many times. The chain joins TRBV5-1 to TRBJ2-1; 10 positions match TRBD2. CDR1 is SGHRS and CDR2 is YFSETQ in the germline V gene. V trimming: 0 bases; J trimming: 13 bases; junction bases outside the gene matches: 7. The CDR3 totals 14 residues. The CDR3 reads CASSLATSGDTQFF. The DNA for the CDR3 is TGCGCCAGCAGCTTGGCCACTAGCGGGGACACCCAGTTCTTC.

This rearrangement joins TRBV18 to TRBJ2-7, with D perhaps assigned TRBD1 or TRBD2 (6 bases each). Per the germline V gene, CDR1 is KGHSH and CDR2 is LQKENI. Trimming stripped 5 bases from V and 1 base from J, with 21 bases between. CDR3 length: 17 amino acids. The CDR3 protein is CASSNTKGGAGSYEQYF. The CDR3 DNA sequence: TGTGCCAGCTCAAATACTAAGGGGGGCGCAGGGTCCTACGAGCAGTACTTC.

This clonotype was recorded at least ten times. V is TRBV7-8 and J is TRBJ2-5, with TRBD2 matching 11 bases. J gave up 2 bases and V 6 bases, and 11 bases lay outside the gene matches. The CDR3 totals 17 residues. Germline lookup yields CDR1 SGHVS and CDR2 FQNEAQ. CDR3 region: CASRDASGRPIQETQYF. DNA of the CDR3: TGTGCCAGCAGGGATGCTAGCGGGAGGCCAATTCAAGAGACCCAGTACTTC.

This clonotype was detected only a few times. J is TRBJ2-5 and V is TRBV14, with D perhaps assigned TRBD1 or TRBD2 (5 bases each). The CDR3 contains 15 residues. Germline CDR1 is SGHDN and CDR2 is FVKESK. Trimming stripped 2 bases from V and 5 bases from J, with 15 bases between. In DNA form, the CDR3 reads TGTGCCAGCAGCCAACTCCGGGGCCCTCTGGAGACCCAGTACTTC. Protein: CASSQLRGPLETQYF.

This clonotype was seen ten or more times. V is TRBV15 and J is TRBJ2-3; D is unresolved. The germline gives CDR1 LNHNV, CDR2 YYDKDF (reference sequence). The V gene lost 7 bases and the J gene lost 1 base, with 9 bases spanning the gap. The CDR3 is made up of 13 amino acids. CDR3 loop: CATTSDRTDTQYF. The CDR3 DNA reads as TGTGCCACCACATCAGATCGCACAGATACGCAGTATTTT.

The sample holds a few counts of this clonotype. J is TRBJ2-7 and V is TRBV20-1, with D tentatively TRBD1 (5 bases). The CDR3 covers 15 residues. Germline V gene data show CDR1 as DFQATT and CDR2 as SNEGSKA (reference sequence). Trimming removed 0 bases from V and 0 bases from J, with 12 bases in between. The CDR3 DNA reads as TGCAGTGCTAGAGATGAGACAGCTGGCTCCTACGAGCAGTACTTC. Translating it yields CSARDETAGSYEQYF.